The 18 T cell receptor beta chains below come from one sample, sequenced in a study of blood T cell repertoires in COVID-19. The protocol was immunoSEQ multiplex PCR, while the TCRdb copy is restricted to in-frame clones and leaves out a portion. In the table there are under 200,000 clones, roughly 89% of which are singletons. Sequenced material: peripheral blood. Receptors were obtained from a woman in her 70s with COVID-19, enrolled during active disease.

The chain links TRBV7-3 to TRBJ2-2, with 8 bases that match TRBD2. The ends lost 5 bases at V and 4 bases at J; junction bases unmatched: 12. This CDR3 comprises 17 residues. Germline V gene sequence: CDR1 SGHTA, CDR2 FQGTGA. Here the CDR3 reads CASSGPHRGGTTGELFF. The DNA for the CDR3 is TGTGCCAGCAGCGGCCCTCACCGGGGGGGCACCACCGGGGAGCTGTTTTTT.

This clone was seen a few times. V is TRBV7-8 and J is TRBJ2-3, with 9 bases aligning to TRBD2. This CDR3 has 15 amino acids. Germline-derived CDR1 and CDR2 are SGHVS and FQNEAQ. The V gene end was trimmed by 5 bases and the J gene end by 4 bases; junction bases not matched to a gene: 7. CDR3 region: CASSPRAGGADTQYF. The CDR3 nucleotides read TGTGCCAGCAGCCCTAGAGCGGGGGGCGCAGATACGCAGTATTTT.

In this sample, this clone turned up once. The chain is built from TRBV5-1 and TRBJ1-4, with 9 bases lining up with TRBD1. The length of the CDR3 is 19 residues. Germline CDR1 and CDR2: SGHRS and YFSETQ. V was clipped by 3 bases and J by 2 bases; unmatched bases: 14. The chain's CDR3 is CASSSTGGNLFTTNEKLFF. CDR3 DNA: TGCGCCAGCAGCTCCACAGGGGGCAATCTTTTCACGACTAATGAAAAACTGTTTTTT.

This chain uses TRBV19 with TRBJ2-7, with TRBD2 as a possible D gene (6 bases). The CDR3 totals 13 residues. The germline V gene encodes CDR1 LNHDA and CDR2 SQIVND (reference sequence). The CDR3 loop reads CAWSPGSAYEQYF. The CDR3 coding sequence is TGTGCATGGAGCCCCGGGAGCGCCTACGAGCAGTACTTC.

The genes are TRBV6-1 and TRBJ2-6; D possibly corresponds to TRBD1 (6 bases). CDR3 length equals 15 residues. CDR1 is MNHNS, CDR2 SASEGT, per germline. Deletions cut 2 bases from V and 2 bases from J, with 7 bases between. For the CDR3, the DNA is TGTGCCAGCAGTGAAAACAGGGCTGGGGCCAACGTCCTGACTTTC. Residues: CASSENRAGANVLTF.

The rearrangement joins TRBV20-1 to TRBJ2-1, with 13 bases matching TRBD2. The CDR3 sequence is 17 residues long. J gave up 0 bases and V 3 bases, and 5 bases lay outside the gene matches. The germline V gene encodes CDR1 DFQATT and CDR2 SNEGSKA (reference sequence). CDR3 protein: CSASLTSGGTSYNEQFF. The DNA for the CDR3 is TGCAGTGCTAGTTTGACTAGCGGGGGGACCTCCTACAATGAGCAGTTCTTC.

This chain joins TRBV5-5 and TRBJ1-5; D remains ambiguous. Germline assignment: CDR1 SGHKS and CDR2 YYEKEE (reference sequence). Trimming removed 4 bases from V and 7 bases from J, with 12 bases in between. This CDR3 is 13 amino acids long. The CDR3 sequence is CASSQSGSQPQHF. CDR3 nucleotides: TGTGCCAGCAGCCAAAGTGGTAGCCAGCCCCAGCATTTT.

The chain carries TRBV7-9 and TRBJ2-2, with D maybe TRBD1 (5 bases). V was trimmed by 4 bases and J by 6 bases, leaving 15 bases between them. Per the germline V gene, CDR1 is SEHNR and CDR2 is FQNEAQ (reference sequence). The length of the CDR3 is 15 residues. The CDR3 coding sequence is TGTGCCAGCAGCTCTGATCAGGGCGCCTCCGGGGAGCTGTTTTTT. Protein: CASSSDQGASGELFF.

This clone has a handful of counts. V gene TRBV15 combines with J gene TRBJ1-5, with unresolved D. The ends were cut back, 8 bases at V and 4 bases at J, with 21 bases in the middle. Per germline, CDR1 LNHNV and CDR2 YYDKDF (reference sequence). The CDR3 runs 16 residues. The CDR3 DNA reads TGTGCCACCGGCGGAAGCCTTAAGTGGCGGAATCAGCCCCAGCATTTT. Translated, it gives CATGGSLKWRNQPQHF. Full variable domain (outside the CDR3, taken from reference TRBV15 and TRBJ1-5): DAMVIQNPRYQVTQFGKPVTLSCSQTLNHNVMYWYQQKSSQAPKLLFHYYDKDFNNEADTPDNFQSRRPNTSFCFLDIRSPGLGDTAMYLCATGGSLKWRNQPQHFGDGTRLSIL.

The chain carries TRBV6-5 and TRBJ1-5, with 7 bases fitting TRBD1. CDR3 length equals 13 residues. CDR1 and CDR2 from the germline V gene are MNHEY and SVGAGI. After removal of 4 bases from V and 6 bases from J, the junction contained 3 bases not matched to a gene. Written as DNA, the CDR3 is TGTGCCAGCAGTTCAGGGGGAGGTCAGCCCCAGCATTTT. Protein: CASSSGGGQPQHF.

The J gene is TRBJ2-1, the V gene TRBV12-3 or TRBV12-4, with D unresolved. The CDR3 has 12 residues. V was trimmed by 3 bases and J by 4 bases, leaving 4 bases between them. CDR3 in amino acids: CASSLSYNEQFF. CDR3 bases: TGTGCCAGCAGTTTGAGTTACAATGAGCAGTTCTTC.

CDR3 amino acids: CASTPGDVLAREQYF. The CDR3 nucleotides read TGCGCCAGCACCCCGGGGGATGTTCTTGCGCGGGAGCAGTACTTC. This chain joins TRBV5-1 and TRBJ2-7; tentative D call: TRBD2 (6 bases). The CDR3 totals 15 residues. V was cut by 6 bases and J by 7 bases, with 23 bases left in between. Germline V gene data show CDR1 as SGHRS and CDR2 as YFSETQ.

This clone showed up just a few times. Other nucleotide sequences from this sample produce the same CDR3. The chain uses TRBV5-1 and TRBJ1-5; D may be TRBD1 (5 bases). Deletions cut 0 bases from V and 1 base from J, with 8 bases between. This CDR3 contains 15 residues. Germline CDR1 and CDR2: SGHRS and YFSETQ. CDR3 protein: CASSLDGGSNQPQHF. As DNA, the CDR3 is TGCGCCAGCAGCTTGGATGGGGGGAGCAATCAGCCCCAGCATTTT.

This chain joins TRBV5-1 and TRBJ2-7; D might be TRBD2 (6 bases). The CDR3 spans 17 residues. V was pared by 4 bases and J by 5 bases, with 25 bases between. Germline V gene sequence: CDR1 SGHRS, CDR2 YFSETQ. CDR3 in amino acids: CASSTSGPGRDLDEQYF. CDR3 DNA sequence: TGCGCCAGCAGCACATCTGGCCCGGGACGGGACTTGGACGAGCAGTACTTC. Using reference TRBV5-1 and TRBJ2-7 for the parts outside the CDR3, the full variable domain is KAGVTQTPRYLIKTRGQQVTLSCSPISGHRSVSWYQQTPGQGLQFLFEYFSETQRNKGNFPGRFSGRQFSNSRSEMNVSTLELGDSALYLCASSTSGPGRDLDEQYFGPGTRLTVT.

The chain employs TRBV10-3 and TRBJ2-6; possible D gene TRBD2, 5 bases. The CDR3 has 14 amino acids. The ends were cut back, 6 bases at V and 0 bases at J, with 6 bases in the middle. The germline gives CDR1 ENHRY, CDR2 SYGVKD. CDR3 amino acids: CAIRGSSGANVLTF. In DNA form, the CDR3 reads TGTGCCATCAGAGGGAGCTCTGGGGCCAACGTCCTGACTTTC.

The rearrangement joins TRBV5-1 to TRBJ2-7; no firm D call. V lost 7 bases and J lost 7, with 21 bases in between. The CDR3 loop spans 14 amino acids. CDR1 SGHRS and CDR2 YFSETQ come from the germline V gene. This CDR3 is CASQQQPNAREQYF. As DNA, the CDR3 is TGCGCCAGCCAACAGCAGCCTAACGCCCGGGAGCAGTACTTC.

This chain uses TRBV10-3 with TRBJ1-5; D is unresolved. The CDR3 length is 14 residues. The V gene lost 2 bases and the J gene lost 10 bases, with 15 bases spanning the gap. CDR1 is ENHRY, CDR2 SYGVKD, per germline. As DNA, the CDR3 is TGTGCCATCAGTGAGCAGGTAGGAGGTGGACCCCAGCATTTT. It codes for CAISEQVGGGPQHF.

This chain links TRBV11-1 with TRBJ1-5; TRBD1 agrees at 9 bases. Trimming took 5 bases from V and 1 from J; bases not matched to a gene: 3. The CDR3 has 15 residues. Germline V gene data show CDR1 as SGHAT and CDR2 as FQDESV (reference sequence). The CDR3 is CASSPDRGSNQPQHF. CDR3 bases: TGTGCCAGCAGCCCGGACAGGGGAAGCAATCAGCCCCAGCATTTT.